The sequence of this TCR beta chain was determined in a study of T cell responses to AZD1222 COVID-19 vaccine. CDR3 length equals 15 residues. Trimming shortened V by 2 bases and J by 5 bases, and 12 bases separated the two germline ends. CDR1 and CDR2 (germline): KGHSH, LQKENI. Study-wide results and caveats: A rise in Spike-specific TCR breadth and depth followed two AZD1222 doses. Donors, mostly white British, included more females; clonal diversity was possibly underestimated.

Points on this clone: The target antigen is unknown.

Generated by immunoSEQ multiplex PCR, the TCRdb table keeps only in-frame clones and is missing some. The sample shows over 110,000 clones, roughly nine tenths of them seen only once. The chain employs TRBV18 and TRBJ1-4; D uncertain. The sequence was obtained from an adult who received the AZD1222 COVID-19 vaccine. The sample in question was peripheral blood, obtained 28 days after the second AZD1222 dose. The chain's CDR3 is CASSPTMDRNEKLFF. As DNA, the CDR3 is TGTGCCAGCTCACCAACTATGGACCGGAATGAAAAACTGTTTTTT.